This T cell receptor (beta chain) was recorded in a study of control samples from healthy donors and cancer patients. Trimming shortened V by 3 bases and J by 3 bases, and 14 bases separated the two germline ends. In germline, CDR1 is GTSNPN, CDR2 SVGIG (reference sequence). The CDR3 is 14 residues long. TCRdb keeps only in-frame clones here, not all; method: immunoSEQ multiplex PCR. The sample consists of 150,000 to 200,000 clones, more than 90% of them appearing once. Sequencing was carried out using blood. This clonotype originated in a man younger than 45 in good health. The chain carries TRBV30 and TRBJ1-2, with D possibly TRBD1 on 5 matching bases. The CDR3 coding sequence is TGTGCCTGGAGGCGGGCAGGGCTTGACTATGGCTACACCTTC. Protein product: CAWRRAGLDYGYTF.